This T cell receptor (beta chain) was identified during a study of T cell repertoires in cytomegalovirus infection. Study context: It can be stated that public TCR beta signatures indicated CMV infection as well as a matching HLA type. Regarding the study as a whole: In two of eight donors, the top clonotype was HLA-C-restricted CMV-specific. Accumulated public TCR beta family frequency recognized individuals carrying CMV together with the relevant HLA.

This clonotype was seen many times. Its antigen is undetermined. TCRdb called the reads again in MiXCR, with one record for every CDR3 protein. The table includes 290,000 or so distinct CDR3 sequences, about a tenth detected once. The V end lost 4 bases, the J end lost 5 bases, and 4 bases lay between the germline ends. Germline V lookup: CDR1 SGHDT, CDR2 YYEEEE. There are 11 residues in the CDR3. The receptor comes from a human donor in good health (CMV status not recorded). Some clones in this sample may be carry-over from other donors' samples. The sample consisted of PBMCs. This chain links TRBV5-6 with TRBJ2-4; no clear D. CDR3 amino acids: CASSAENIQYF. In DNA, the CDR3 is TGTGCCAGCAGCGCGGAAAACATTCAGTACTTC.